Below, 9 T cell receptor beta chains from the same sample are listed, as sequenced in a study of cytomegalovirus exposure and HLA in healthy donors. This PCR relied on a set of 60 Vbeta primers and 13 Jbeta primers. Assay: immunoSEQ multiplex PCR; the TCRdb copy retains only in-frame clones and omits some. The table records about 100,000 clones, roughly a tenth of them present only once. Material: PBMCs. The receptors here all came from a man aged 35 to 55 in good health and CMV-seropositive.

The chain is built from TRBV7-9 and TRBJ2-4, with D maybe TRBD2 (6 bases). The CDR3 runs 17 residues. The germline gives CDR1 SEHNR, CDR2 FQNEAQ (reference sequence). Trimming removed 0 bases at V and 3 bases at J, with 15 bases between. CDR3 sequence reads: CASSLASGEYGKNIQYF. CDR3 coding DNA: TGTGCCAGCAGCTTAGCTTCGGGGGAGTACGGCAAAAACATTCAGTACTTC. Looking up the rest from reference TRBV7-9 and TRBJ2-4 gives the full variable domain: DTGVSQNPRHKITKRGQNVTFRCDPISEHNRLYWYRQTLGQGPEFLTYFQNEAQLEKSRLLSDRFSAERPKGSFSTLEIQRTEQGDSAMYLCASSLASGEYGKNIQYFGAGTRLSVL.

This clone has just one count. This rearrangement joins TRBV11-3 to TRBJ2-1; perhaps TRBD1 as D (6 bases). V was cut by 5 bases and J by 1 base, with 15 bases left in between. The germline CDR1 and CDR2 sequences are SGHNT and YENEEA. This CDR3 is built from 16 residues. In DNA, the CDR3 is TGTGCCAGCAGCCCCAGGGGAGTAGGTTCCTACAATGAGCAGTTCTTC. Its translation is CASSPRGVGSYNEQFF. The variable domain in full, with the rest retrieved from reference TRBV11-3 and TRBJ2-1, is EAGVVQSPRYKIIEKKQPVAFWCNPISGHNTLYWYLQNLGQGPELLIRYENEEAVDDSQLPKDRFSAERLKGVDSTLKIQPAELGDSAVYLCASSPRGVGSYNEQFFGPGTRLTVL.

The CDR3: CASSQDWAEPGYTF. CDR3 DNA: TGTGCCAGCAGCCAAGATTGGGCAGAACCTGGCTACACCTTC. The V and J genes are TRBV4-2 and TRBJ1-2; no reliable D call. Trimming removed 0 bases from V and 7 bases from J, with 12 bases in between. CDR3 length: 14 residues. Germline lookup yields CDR1 LGHNA and CDR2 YNFKEQ.

The rearrangement joins TRBV6-5 to TRBJ2-2, with D possibly matching TRBD2 (6 bases). CDR1 and CDR2 from the germline V gene are MNHEY and SVGAGI. This CDR3 is built from 12 residues. V was trimmed by 4 bases and J by 6 bases, leaving 6 bases between them. The CDR3: CASSWRAGELFF. DNA for the CDR3: TGTGCCAGCAGTTGGAGGGCCGGGGAGCTGTTTTTT.

A few counts support this clone. The chain joins TRBV6-1 to TRBJ2-1; 11 bases match TRBD2. Unmatched junction bases numbered 10, after V lost 4 bases and J lost 8 bases. The CDR3 runs 16 residues. Germline V CDR1 and CDR2: MNHNS, SASEGT. CDR3 in DNA: TGTGCCAGCAGTGGAGAACTAGCGGGAGATGCCCATGAGCAGTTCTTC. Translated: CASSGELAGDAHEQFF.

The genes are TRBV9 and TRBJ2-3; 7 bases line up with TRBD2. Germline V gene sequence: CDR1 SGDLS, CDR2 YYNGEE. This CDR3 spans 14 amino acids. After removal of 2 bases from V and 6 bases from J, the junction contained 6 bases not matched to a gene. CDR3 sequence reads: CASSVRTSTDTQYF. The CDR3 nucleotides read TGTGCCAGCAGCGTCCGGACTAGTACCGATACGCAGTATTTT.

The chain uses TRBV28 and TRBJ1-2; 8 bases are shared with TRBD1. V gave up 6 bases and J gave up 6 bases; unmatched junction bases: 9. Looked up from germline, CDR1 is MDHEN and CDR2 is SYDVKM. The CDR3 runs to 14 residues. CDR3 bases: TGTGCCAGCAGATTCGCGGACAGGGTCCATGGCTACACCTTC. Translated, it gives CASRFADRVHGYTF.

This rearrangement joins TRBV4-1 to TRBJ1-5, with D possibly matching TRBD1 (5 bases). Per germline, CDR1 MGHRA and CDR2 YSYEKL. Trimming removed 4 bases at V and 0 bases at J, with 13 bases between. There are 16 residues in the CDR3. CDR3 sequence: CASSRTGHPSNQPQHF. The CDR3 bases are TGCGCCAGCAGCCGCACAGGACATCCTAGCAATCAGCCCCAGCATTTT.

V usage is TRBV7-9 and J usage is TRBJ1-4; 7 bases match TRBD1. CDR1 is SEHNR, CDR2 FQNEAQ, per germline (reference sequence). Germline trimming cut 3 bases from V and 8 bases from J; bases unmatched to any gene: 9. CDR3 length: 15 amino acids. CDR3 in DNA: TGTGCCAGCAGCTTCACGACAGGGTTTGGGGAAAAACTGTTTTTT. Translated: CASSFTTGFGEKLFF.